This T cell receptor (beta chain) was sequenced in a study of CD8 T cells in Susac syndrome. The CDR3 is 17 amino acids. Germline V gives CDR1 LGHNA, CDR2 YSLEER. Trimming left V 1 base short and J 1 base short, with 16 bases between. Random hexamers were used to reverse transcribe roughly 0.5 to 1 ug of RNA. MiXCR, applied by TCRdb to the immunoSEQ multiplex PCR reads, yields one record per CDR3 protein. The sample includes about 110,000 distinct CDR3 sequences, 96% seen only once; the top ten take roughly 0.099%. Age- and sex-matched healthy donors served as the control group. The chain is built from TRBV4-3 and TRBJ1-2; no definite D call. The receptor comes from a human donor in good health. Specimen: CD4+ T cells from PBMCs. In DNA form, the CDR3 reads TGCGCCAGCAGCCAAGGAACCCTGACGGAGTTTAACTATGGCTACACCTTC. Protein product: CASSQGTLTEFNYGYTF.